These T cell receptor beta chains were read from a single sample in a study of T cell responses to AZD1222 COVID-19 vaccine. Data came from immunoSEQ multiplex PCR; TCRdb stores just in-frame clones and leaves some out. The table shows 150,000 or so clones, with 90% to 95% occurring only once. The sequenced sample was peripheral blood, obtained 28 days after the second AZD1222 dose. The source is an adult who received the AZD1222 COVID-19 vaccine. The CDR3 runs from the conserved cysteine through the conserved F or W. D genes are given only for firm matches. The size of a clone is reported for some rows only, either as once, few or many, or as a class for expanded clones.

clone_size,j_call,d_call,v_call,cdr3_aa,cdr3_nt
.,TRBJ1-4,TRBD1,TRBV18,CASSVNRGRKAGEKLFF,TGTGCCAGCTCAGTGAACAGGGGGCGTAAAGCTGGTGAAAAACTGTTTTTT
.,TRBJ1-6,.,TRBV10-3,CAISLRENSPLHF,TGTGCCATCAGTCTCAGGGAGAATTCACCCCTCCACTTT
.,TRBJ2-4,TRBD2,TRBV7-2,CASSRFLAGGEGNIQYF,TGTGCCAGCAGCCGCTTTTTAGCGGGGGGGGAGGGGAACATTCAGTACTTC
.,TRBJ1-3,.,TRBV11-2,CASSPTPKGSGNTIYF,TGTGCCAGCAGCCCGACGCCCAAGGGCTCTGGAAACACCATATATTTT
once,TRBJ2-7,.,TRBV4-2,CASSQDRGDPREQYF,TGTGCCAGCAGCCAAGATAGGGGGGACCCCCGCGAGCAGTACTTC
.,TRBJ2-2,.,TRBV7-3,CASSLLGNTGELFF,TGTGCCAGCAGCTTATTGGGAAACACCGGGGAGCTGTTTTTT
.,TRBJ2-7,TRBD2,TRBV9,CASSASGHSYEQYF,TGTGCCAGCAGCGCTAGCGGCCACTCCTACGAGCAGTACTTC
.,TRBJ2-7,.,TRBV7-2,CASSWSLGSGPYEQYF,TGTGCCAGCAGCTGGAGCCTCGGTAGCGGCCCCTACGAGCAGTACTTC
once,TRBJ2-1,TRBD2,TRBV19,CAASVSWGGGYNEQFF,TGTGCCGCAAGCGTGAGTTGGGGGGGAGGGTACAATGAGCAGTTCTTC
.,TRBJ1-6,TRBD1,TRBV28,CASSWTGGNSPLHF,TGTGCCAGCAGCTGGACAGGGGGAAATTCACCCCTCCACTTT
once,TRBJ2-5,TRBD2,TRBV19,CASSGLAGGQETQYF,TGTGCCAGTAGTGGCTTAGCGGGGGGGCAAGAGACCCAGTACTTC
once,TRBJ2-7,.,TRBV18,CASSPSRTLEQYF,TGTGCCAGCTCACCCTCCAGGACCCTTGAGCAGTACTTC
.,TRBJ2-7,.,TRBV9,CASSVGVDSYEQYF,TGTGCCAGCAGCGTAGGAGTAGACTCCTACGAGCAGTACTTC
.,TRBJ1-2,.,TRBV5-1,CASSFALGRNNYGYTF,TGCGCCAGCAGCTTCGCATTGGGGCGGAATAACTATGGCTACACCTTC
.,TRBJ2-7,TRBD2,TRBV28,CASSFIAGAHEQYF,TGTGCCAGCAGTTTTATAGCGGGAGCCCACGAGCAGTACTTC
many,TRBJ1-5,.,TRBV2,CASKSVGNQPQHF,TGTGCCAGCAAATCCGTCGGCAATCAGCCCCAGCATTTT
.,TRBJ2-7,.,TRBV6-5,CASRVLAYEQYF,TGTGCCAGCAGGGTGTTGGCCTACGAGCAGTACTTC
.,TRBJ2-7,.,TRBV6-5,CASSYSTGGITYEQYF,TGTGCCAGCAGTTACTCGACTGGGGGGATCACCTACGAGCAGTACTTC
few,TRBJ1-2,.,TRBV18,CASSPLPSDYGYTF,TGTGCCAGCTCACCCCTCCCCAGCGACTATGGCTACACCTTC
.,TRBJ2-7,.,TRBV20-1,CSASSDRQSYEQYF,TGCAGTGCGAGTAGCGACAGGCAATCCTACGAGCAGTACTTC
.,TRBJ1-1,TRBD1,TRBV11-2,CASSPGGTGSTEAFF,TGTGCCAGCAGCCCGGGCGGGACAGGGTCGACTGAAGCTTTCTTT
.,TRBJ1-2,.,TRBV19,CASSSPWGAENYGYTF,TGTGCCAGTAGTTCGCCCTGGGGGGCCGAGAACTATGGCTACACCTTC
.,TRBJ2-7,TRBD1,TRBV11-2,CASSRGTGLNEQYF,TGTGCCAGCAGCCGAGGGACAGGCCTAAACGAGCAGTACTTC
.,TRBJ2-1,.,TRBV2,CASTLGQPLYNEQFF,TGTGCCAGCACCCTCGGGCAGCCTCTCTACAATGAGCAGTTCTTC
.,TRBJ2-1,.,TRBV7-2,CASSLRAGEQFF,TGTGCCAGCAGCTTACGCGCGGGTGAGCAGTTCTTC
.,TRBJ2-3,TRBD1,TRBV29-1,CSVEWDRGKVDTQYF,TGCAGCGTTGAGTGGGACAGGGGGAAGGTAGATACGCAGTATTTT
.,TRBJ2-3,.,TRBV19,CASSIVGAASDTQYF,TGTGCCAGTAGTATAGTTGGCGCAGCGTCGGATACGCAGTATTTT
.,TRBJ2-7,TRBD2,TRBV6-5,CATLGGRKSYEQYF,TGTGCCACCCTGGGGGGGAGGAAATCCTACGAGCAGTACTTC
.,TRBJ1-1,.,TRBV9,CASSPVLSAAEAFF,TGTGCCAGCAGCCCCGTTCTTTCGGCCGCTGAAGCTTTCTTT
.,TRBJ1-5,.,TRBV28,CASSSARGAGNQPQHF,TGTGCCAGCAGTAGCGCGCGGGGTGCAGGCAATCAGCCCCAGCATTTT
.,TRBJ2-1,.,TRBV27,CASSLDFGLVSGELFF,TGTGCCAGCAGTTTAGATTTCGGGCTAGTCTCGGGGGAGCTGTTCTTC
.,TRBJ1-4,.,TRBV5-1,CASSFQGGSTNEKLFF,TGCGCCAGCAGCTTCCAGGGTGGTTCAACTAATGAAAAACTGTTTTTT
.,TRBJ1-2,TRBD1,TRBV19,CASRPTGRVDYGYTF,TGTGCCAGTAGGCCGACAGGGCGCGTGGACTATGGCTACACCTTC